What follows is one TCR beta chain and its context. This clone was recorded a few times. This receptor's antigen is unknown. Base qualities are not recorded, but no much larger clone differs from it by a single base. The data originate from a study of shared clonotypes between healthy human individuals (dated by TCRdb to 2019 to 2021). About the full investigation: The cohort comprised a couple of women and a few men aged 18 to 49 years. For each donor, three plates each were used for CD4 naive and CD4 memory, two plates were used for CD8 naive, and one plate was used for CD8 memory. To estimate repertoire size and how much clonotypes are shared between individuals, the study performed deep sequencing of blood TCR repertoires from a few healthy adults. To increase sequencing depth and limit assay-specific biases, TCR repertoire library preparation and sequencing were carried out by different laboratories using diverse techniques. Each donor's leukapheresis produced roughly between about 0.9 and 9.5 billion PBMCs.

Reading the germline V gene gives CDR1 SQVTM and CDR2 ANQGSEA. The CDR3 runs 11 residues from the cysteine to the phenylalanine. This entry keeps only the CDR3 DNA: 33 bases, framed from base 1. Trimming takes 7 bases from V and 5 bases from J, and the germline ends sit 9 bases apart. TCR CDR3 regions were amplified from genomic DNA by multiplex PCR using the deep immunoSEQ assay. Genomic DNA extracted from each cell subset was distributed evenly over all wells of several immunoSEQ 96-well plates, and each plate served as one replicate. For sorted subsets, approximately 210 ng of genomic DNA, equivalent to 25,000 to 35,000 T cell genomes, went into each replicate PCR. The purified libraries were quantified using a Qubit 3.0 fluorometer, sized with a Bioanalyzer 2100, and then quantified again using the KAPA Library Quantification kit. A separate single-read 150-cycle Illumina NextSeq 550 flow cell was used to sequence each immunoSEQ 96-well plate. In the source study's methods: Because the immunoSEQ output included only junctional sequences and no quality scores, the filtering could not be the same as the filtering used for full-length reads. Sequences were annotated with PyIR, a Python wrapper for IgBLAST v1.9, and V/J genes and CDR3 were assigned using IMGT germline references. Reads were filtered out if the reads had weak V/J assignments (E-value above 1e-6), no CDR3, stop codons, out-of-frame junctions, or ambiguous translated residues. V3J clonotypes were defined as sequences sharing the same inferred V gene, J gene, and CDR3 amino acid sequence. Percentage overlap between repertoires was calculated by dividing the number of shared unique clonotypes by the size of the smaller repertoire. Richness of each repertoire was evaluated using RTK rarefaction, the Chao1 estimator, and Recon v2.1 estimates of unobserved clonotypes. For all TCRbeta clonotypes obtained by the gDNA method from a handful of donors, generation probabilities were computed with OLGA. The table comes from immuneACCESS by way of TCRdb, which keeps in-frame sequences with V and J called. Part of the clones is missing from these tables; in studies checked, under half for an unresolved V gene and the rest for unknown reasons. The V and J calls and clone size are taken from that table; D and trimming were inferred from the DNA. This sample has over 850,000 clones in its table, and around 78% of those were observed once. Together, the top ten hold around 0.47% of the sample.

Donors were healthy HIV-negative adults with no recently reported acute infections or vaccinations. Only Caucasian adults living in Nashville, Tennessee, USA were represented among the donors. CD4+ T cells were enriched by magnetic negative selection; naive cells were then positively selected on CD45RA, and the negative fraction formed the memory subset. Blood was collected by leukapheresis, and PBMCs were isolated by Ficoll-Histopaque density gradient centrifugation and then cryopreserved in liquid nitrogen vapor phase. Analytical flow cytometry was used to check the purity and quantity of every magnetically sorted T cell population. From each sorted fraction, genomic DNA was isolated and quantified by UV absorbance on a Nanodrop 2000c. Broad study findings and their caveats: Pairwise subsampling indicated that sequencing depth was expected to affect the degree of clonotype sharing among donors. Sampling was restricted to blood, and TCR repertoires in tissue are likely to differ from TCR repertoires in blood. Because the study included a small number of donors, the genetic and exposure-history diversity represented was limited. Naive subsets generally had larger estimated clonotype richness than memory subsets. Compared with non-shared clonotypes, clonotypes shared by all four sorted-subset donors had higher generation probabilities. Across four donors, roughly 5% of naive CD4, over 3% of naive CD8, 2% to 2.5% of memory CD4, and 0.3% to 0.45% of memory CD8 clonotypes were shared. Rarefaction of sorted-subset datasets indicated incomplete sequencing despite the large sequencing depth.

The specimen was memory CD4+ T cells from PBMCs. The cell subset or site tag for this specimen amounts to: CD45RA-negative fraction. This chain is built from TRBV29-1 and TRBJ2-1; TRBD1 is a possible D gene, resting on 6 matching bases. This TCR came from a man aged 18 to 30 in good health. Some clones in this sample may be carry-over from other donors' samples. The CDR3 region reads CSGDTNNEQFF. DNA sequence: TGCAGCGGGGACACGAACAATGAGCAGTTCTTC.